This entry lists 4 T cell receptor beta chains sequenced from one sample in a study of regulatory T cells in long-lasting Graves disease. Building of the TCR beta libraries involved iRepertoire HTBI primers and Arm-PCR of CDR3 regions. Using its own MiXCR run on the multiplex PCR reads, TCRdb lists one record per CDR3 protein. In the table there are hundreds of thousands of distinct CDR3 sequences, 20% to 25% of which are singletons. Time point given: persistent/refractory GD, antithyroid drugs over 5 years with positive TRAb. The TCR library was made from RNA that had been extracted from PBMCs in TRIzol. Specimen: peripheral blood mononuclear cells (PBMCs), collected when the disease was refractory, from a patient treated with antithyroid drugs. The receptors originated from a female donor with Graves disease.

This clonotype was seen many times. The chain uses TRBV20-1 and TRBJ1-5; 7 bases agree with TRBD1. The CDR3 consists of 17 residues. The junction had 14 bases not matched to a gene; V was cut back by 6 bases and J by 0 bases. Germline V gene sequence: CDR1 DFQATT, CDR2 SNEGSKA (reference sequence). This CDR3 is CSAGGGRGLGSNQPQHF. The CDR3 nucleotides are TGCAGTGCCGGAGGGGGCAGGGGGTTAGGTAGCAATCAGCCCCAGCATTTT.

This rearrangement joins TRBV6-9 to TRBJ1-1; D ambiguous. Trimming left V 3 bases short and J 8 bases short, with 10 bases between. Germline CDR1 is MNHGY and CDR2 is SVAAGI. The CDR3 totals 12 residues. Here the CDR3 DNA reads TGTGCCAGCAGTTACACCCACCGGGAAGCTTTCTTT. Amino acid sequence: CASSYTHREAFF.

This clonotype appeared a few times. The rearrangement links TRBV7-9 to TRBJ2-7, with a possible D match to TRBD1 (5 bases). Between the trimmed V and J ends, which lost 5 bases and 3 bases, there was a span of 14 bases. This CDR3 comprises 14 residues. The germline V gene has CDR1 SEHNR and CDR2 FQNEAQ (reference sequence). Here the CDR3 DNA reads TGTGCCAGCAGCGTAGGGGCTCCAGACTACGAGCAGTACTTC. This translates into CASSVGAPDYEQYF.

The chain employs TRBV28 and TRBJ2-1; D gene uncertain. The CDR3 length is 18 residues. V was shortened by 6 bases and J by 2 bases, with 23 bases between the two germline ends. From germline, CDR1 is MDHEN and CDR2 SYDVKM. CDR3 residues: CASRTPGGRLKAYNEQFF. In DNA form, the CDR3 reads TGTGCCAGCAGAACCCCCGGCGGCAGGCTAAAGGCCTACAATGAGCAGTTCTTC.